These T cell receptor beta chains were read from a single sample in a study of regulatory T cells in long-lasting Graves disease. In TCRdb, the multiplex PCR reads were re-called with MiXCR into one record per CDR3 protein. The sample lists about 460,000 distinct CDR3 sequences, 12% to 15% occurring once. These same data were also listed under a study on T cells in Graves' hyperthyroidism and ophthalmopathy.

The starting material was peripheral blood mononuclear cells (PBMCs), obtained at new diagnosis, from a patient treated with antithyroid drugs. The origin of the receptors is a woman aged 45-65 years with Graves disease. CDR3s include the opening cysteine and the closing phenylalanine or tryptophan. D genes are given only for firm matches. Expanded clones get a size class; other rows say once, few or many, or leave the size out.

clone size | J gene | D gene | V gene | CDR3 protein | CDR3 DNA
few | TRBJ1-5 | . | TRBV19 | CASSMTDRFSNQPQHF | TGTGCCAGTAGTATGACAGACAGGTTCAGCAATCAGCCCCAGCATTTT
few | TRBJ2-7 | . | TRBV6-1 | CASRTGAQDEQYF | TGTGCCAGCCGGACGGGGGCGCAGGACGAGCAGTACTTC
many | TRBJ2-7 | TRBD2 | TRBV20-1 | CSARRLAGGLSYEQYF | TGCAGTGCTAGGCGACTAGCGGGAGGGCTCTCCTACGAGCAGTACTTC
. | TRBJ2-1 | TRBD2 | TRBV6-1 | CASSGPRTSGLSYNEQFF | TGTGCCAGCAGTGGACCCAGGACTAGCGGGCTCTCCTACAATGAGCAGTTCTTC
. | TRBJ2-3 | . | TRBV10-1 | CASSESRGGDPDTQYF | TGCGCCAGCAGTGAGTCTCGAGGAGGGGACCCGGATACGCAGTATTTT
many | TRBJ2-7 | TRBD1 | TRBV28 | CASSTLGQGTVYEQYF | TGTGCCAGCAGTACTCTAGGACAGGGAACAGTCTACGAGCAGTACTTC
many | TRBJ2-2 | TRBD1 | TRBV28 | CASSLQGAALSGELFF | TGTGCCAGCAGTTTACAGGGGGCGGCTCTATCCGGGGAGCTGTTTTTT
. | TRBJ2-1 | TRBD2 | TRBV24-1 | CATGTSGRREQFF | TGTGCCACAGGGACTAGCGGGAGACGTGAGCAGTTCTTC
many | TRBJ2-1 | TRBD2 | TRBV7-8 | CASSLADPGLAGDEQFF | TGTGCCAGCAGCTTAGCGGACCCGGGACTAGCGGGAGATGAGCAGTTCTTC
many | TRBJ2-1 | TRBD2 | TRBV2 | CASRGLAPARAYNEQFF | TGTGCCAGCAGGGGACTAGCGCCGGCTAGAGCGTACAATGAGCAGTTCTTC
. | TRBJ1-5 | . | TRBV28 | CASSLSQASNQPQHF | TGTGCCAGCAGTTTGTCACAGGCTAGCAATCAGCCCCAGCATTTT
few | TRBJ2-1 | TRBD2 | TRBV7-2 | CASSFAGGGNEQFF | TGTGCCAGCAGCTTCGCGGGAGGGGGCAATGAGCAGTTCTTC
many | TRBJ2-1 | . | TRBV5-1 | CASSLVGYSSYNEQFF | TGCGCCAGCAGCTTGGTCGGATACAGCTCCTACAATGAGCAGTTCTTC
few | TRBJ2-3 | TRBD2 | TRBV3-1 | CASSQGRRGLATTDTQYF | TGTGCCAGCAGCCAGGGTCGTCGGGGACTAGCGACCACAGATACGCAGTATTTT
. | TRBJ2-3 | . | TRBV5-1 | CASSFLPGLSDTQYF | TGCGCCAGCAGCTTTTTACCGGGATTGAGCGATACGCAGTATTTT
. | TRBJ2-1 | TRBD2 | TRBV5-1 | CASHRGEGLQNEQFF | TGCGCCAGCCACAGAGGGGAGGGCCTCCAAAATGAGCAGTTCTTC
few | TRBJ2-2 | TRBD2 | TRBV4-1 | CASSQEWTSGSGGELFF | TGCGCCAGCAGCCAAGAGTGGACTAGCGGGAGTGGCGGGGAGCTGTTTTTT
. | TRBJ2-6 | TRBD1 | TRBV20-1 | CSADRGNGANVLTF | TGCAGTGCTGACAGGGGTAATGGGGCCAACGTCCTGACTTTC
. | TRBJ1-1 | . | TRBV20-1 | CSARAAGGGTEAFF | TGCAGTGCTAGAGCTGCTGGGGGTGGCACTGAAGCTTTCTTT
many | TRBJ2-7 | TRBD1 | TRBV3-1 | CASSRPGTGIDEQYF | TGTGCCAGCAGCCGTCCCGGGACAGGGATCGACGAGCAGTACTTC
. | TRBJ2-3 | TRBD2 | TRBV29-1 | CSVILAGGPPDTQYF | TGCAGCGTTATCCTAGCGGGAGGGCCCCCAGATACGCAGTATTTT
few | TRBJ2-3 | . | TRBV20-1 | CSAIPGTGPDTQYF | TGCAGTGCTATTCCGGGGACGGGTCCAGATACGCAGTATTTT
few | TRBJ1-2 | TRBD1 | TRBV19 | CASTTAGTGYGYTF | TGTGCCAGTACCACAGCCGGGACAGGGTATGGCTACACCTTC
once | TRBJ2-1 | TRBD2 | TRBV29-1 | CSVLGLAEYNEQSF | TGCAGCGTGTTGGGACTAGCGGAGTACAATGAGCAGTCCTTC
few | TRBJ1-6 | . | TRBV6-5 | CASSSDIAIYNSPLHF | TGTGCCAGCAGTTCCGACATTGCCATTTATAATTCACCCCTCCACTTT
many | TRBJ1-1 | . | TRBV29-1 | CSVDDGGRGVEAFF | TGCAGCGTTGACGATGGGGGCAGGGGCGTAGAAGCTTTCTTT
many | TRBJ2-7 | . | TRBV6-1 | CASAGSYEQYF | TGTGCCAGCGCGGGCTCCTACGAGCAGTACTTC
few | TRBJ2-6 | TRBD1 | TRBV6-1 | CASSDRGAGANVLTF | TGTGCCAGCAGCGACAGGGGTGCTGGGGCCAACGTCCTGACTTTC
many | TRBJ2-5 | . | TRBV11-2 | CASSWGGERQETQYF | TGTGCCAGCAGCTGGGGCGGAGAGAGACAAGAGACCCAGTACTTC
many | TRBJ2-7 | TRBD1 | TRBV5-6 | CASSLGQGAVYEQYF | TGTGCCAGCAGCTTGGGACAGGGGGCCGTTTACGAGCAGTACTTC
many | TRBJ2-5 | TRBD2 | TRBV20-1 | CSASGREETQYF | TGCAGTGCTAGCGGGAGGGAAGAGACCCAGTACTTC
. | TRBJ2-7 | TRBD1 | TRBV20-1 | CSASWGQGIFEQYF | TGCAGTGCTAGCTGGGGACAGGGTATCTTCGAGCAGTACTTC
many | TRBJ2-2 | TRBD2 | TRBV20-1 | CSARGTSGWNTGELFF | TGCAGTGCTAGAGGGACTAGCGGATGGAACACCGGGGAGCTGTTTTTT
many | TRBJ2-3 | . | TRBV30 | CAWIGANTDTQYF | TGTGCCTGGATCGGAGCAAACACAGATACGCAGTATTTT
many | TRBJ2-7 | TRBD2 | TRBV11-2 | CASSSLAGSFEQYF | TGTGCCAGCAGTTCTCTAGCGGGGTCCTTCGAGCAGTACTTC
many | TRBJ2-7 | . | TRBV10-3 | CAIGQATYEQYF | TGTGCCATAGGGCAGGCCACCTACGAGCAGTACTTC
many | TRBJ2-7 | TRBD2 | TRBV18 | CASSPPYGGEQYF | TGTGCCAGCTCACCACCGTACGGGGGGGAGCAGTACTTC
few | TRBJ1-5 | . | TRBV9 | CASSVGESPNQPQHF | TGTGCCAGCAGCGTAGGGGAAAGCCCCAATCAGCCCCAGCATTTT
. | TRBJ2-7 | . | TRBV28 | CASSPVATTYEQYF | TGTGCCAGCAGTCCCGTGGCCACGACCTACGAGCAGTACTTC
once | TRBJ2-1 | TRBD2 | TRBV7-2 | CASSPPGMSGGYNEQFF | TGCGCCAGCAGCCCGCCCGGGATGAGCGGGGGGTACAATGAGCAGTTCTTC
few | TRBJ1-4 | . | TRBV7-3 | CASSLTSATNEKLFF | TGTGCCAGCAGCTTAACGTCAGCAACTAATGAAAAACTGTTTTTT
many | TRBJ2-7 | . | TRBV28 | CASNPGGYEQYF | TGTGCCAGCAATCCTGGTGGCTACGAGCAGTACTTC
many | TRBJ2-2 | . | TRBV6-2/TRBV6-3 | CASIPKTGTNTGELFF | TGTGCCAGCATCCCTAAGACAGGCACGAACACCGGGGAGCTGTTTTTT
few | TRBJ2-7 | . | TRBV6-5 | CASSYLAAQGYEQYF | TGTGCCAGCAGTTACCTGGCAGCCCAGGGATACGAGCAGTACTTC
many | TRBJ1-6 | . | TRBV30 | CAWSVSEGSPLHF | TGTGCCTGGAGTGTATCAGAGGGTTCACCCCTCCACTTT
few | TRBJ2-1 | TRBD1 | TRBV3-1 | CASSLLGTGVDEQFF | TGTGCCAGCAGCCTGTTAGGGACAGGGGTCGATGAGCAGTTCTTC
many | TRBJ1-1 | . | TRBV6-2/TRBV6-3 | CASSDLGGANTEAFF | TGTGCCAGCAGTGACTTGGGCGGCGCGAACACTGAAGCTTTCTTT
many | TRBJ2-1 | . | TRBV20-1 | CSARDPGFGEQFF | TGCAGTGCTAGAGATCCGGGATTTGGTGAGCAGTTCTTC
. | TRBJ2-3 | . | TRBV29-1 | CSVEDASASTDTQYF | TGCAGCGTTGAAGATGCTAGCGCAAGCACAGATACGCAGTATTTT
. | TRBJ2-3 | . | TRBV3-1 | CASSQAGAGDTQYF | TGTGCCAGCAGCCAAGCGGGAGCGGGAGATACGCAGTATTTT
many | TRBJ1-6 | . | TRBV2 | CASSRQAPDSPLHF | TGTGCCAGCAGTCGACAGGCCCCAGATTCACCCCTCCACTTT
many | TRBJ2-5 | . | TRBV20-1 | CSARWGSSRETQYF | TGCAGTGCTAGATGGGGCAGTAGTAGAGAGACCCAGTACTTC
few | TRBJ1-2 | . | TRBV5-1 | CASRADGVGVSANYGYTF | TGCGCCAGCAGAGCTGATGGGGTGGGGGTGTCGGCTAACTATGGCTACACCTTC
. | TRBJ2-3 | TRBD2 | TRBV5-8 | CASRPAGGPATDTQYF | TGTGCCAGCAGACCAGCGGGAGGGCCGGCGACAGATACGCAGTATTTT
many | TRBJ2-1 | TRBD2 | TRBV7-9 | CASSLATSAPSYNEQFF | TGTGCCAGCAGCTTAGCGACTAGCGCGCCCTCCTACAATGAGCAGTTCTTC
many | TRBJ1-5 | . | TRBV28 | CASSLVGGGNQPQHF | TGTGCCAGCAGTTTGGTCGGAGGTGGCAATCAGCCCCAGCATTTT
. | TRBJ2-5 | TRBD1 | TRBV6-1 | CASRRTGEETQYF | TGTGCCAGCAGAAGGACAGGGGAAGAGACCCAGTACTTC
many | TRBJ2-2 | . | TRBV27 | CASSFQRTGELFF | TGTGCCAGCAGTTTTCAGCGGACCGGGGAGCTGTTTTTT